This T cell receptor (beta chain) emerged from a study of T cell responses to AZD1222 COVID-19 vaccine. Whole-study results and caveats: Recipients of AZD1222 seropositive at baseline numbered only 5 or 6. Two AZD1222 doses significantly raised spike-specific TCR breadth and depth over controls. Females outnumbered males among donors, who were mostly white British; clonal diversity was possibly underestimated.

Second doses that came at about 4 or about 12 weeks were put together. This CDR3 is built from 14 residues. The germline gives CDR1 SGHNT, CDR2 YYREEE (reference sequence). Trimming took 1 base from V and 5 from J; bases not matched to a gene: 2. This clone occurred once. Its antigen remains unidentified. TCRdb keeps only in-frame clones here, not all; method: immunoSEQ multiplex PCR. Of about 110,000 clones in the sample, around 90% are singletons; the top ten hold around 16%. Sequencing used peripheral blood, obtained 28 days after the second AZD1222 dose. The clonotype originates from an adult who received the AZD1222 COVID-19 vaccine. The rearrangement uses TRBV5-4 and TRBJ1-4; TRBD1 agrees at 7 bases. CDR3 in amino acids: CASSLRQGNEKLFF. The DNA of the CDR3 is TGTGCCAGCAGCTTGAGACAGGGAAATGAAAAACTGTTTTTT.